One sample yielded the 10 T cell receptor beta chains listed below, sequenced in a study of T cell repertoires in cytomegalovirus infection. Using its own MiXCR run on the reads, TCRdb lists one record per CDR3 protein. The table records 150,000 to 200,000 distinct CDR3 sequences, approximately 15% of them present only once. Sequencing was carried out using PBMCs. The receptor set was obtained from a human donor in good health (CMV status not recorded). Some clones in this sample may be carry-over from other donors' samples.

This clonotype has more than one count but fewer than ten. V and J are TRBV5-1 and TRBJ1-4, with D hard to call. Trimming took 4 bases from V and 5 from J, leaving 12 bases between them. Germline CDR1 is SGHRS and CDR2 is YFSETQ. This CDR3 contains 14 residues. The DNA of the CDR3 is TGCGCCAGCAGCCCGGGAGCCGGGAATGAAAAACTGTTTTTT. It yields the protein CASSPGAGNEKLFF.

This clonotype appeared many times. The gene calls are TRBV11-2 and TRBJ1-6; D possibly corresponds to TRBD1 (5 bases). This CDR3 region has 13 residues. Trimming removed 4 bases at V and 9 bases at J, with 10 bases between. The germline V gene has CDR1 SGHAT and CDR2 FQNNGV. In DNA, the CDR3 is TGTGCCAGCAGCTATGGTAGGGGTTCACCCCTCCACTTT. This sequence encodes CASSYGRGSPLHF.

The rearrangement links TRBV5-6 to TRBJ2-5; D is possibly TRBD2 (5 bases). V lost 3 bases, J lost 6 bases, and 15 bases lay in between. CDR1 SGHDT and CDR2 YYEEEE come from the germline V gene. This CDR3 spans 14 amino acids. The CDR3 loop reads CASSSGGLAKTQYF. The CDR3 DNA sequence: TGTGCCAGCAGCTCCGGAGGCCTGGCCAAGACCCAGTACTTC.

The DNA for the CDR3 is TGTGCCAGCTCACCCTTTCCCGGGACAGTTGTCTCTGGGGCCAACGTCCTGACTTTC. This encodes CASSPFPGTVVSGANVLTF. The chain recombines TRBV18 with TRBJ2-6; TRBD1 matches 7 bases. The ends lost 3 bases at V and 0 bases at J; junction bases unmatched: 11. The CDR3 runs 19 residues. Germline V gives CDR1 KGHSH, CDR2 LQKENI.

The chain recombines TRBV7-2 with TRBJ1-5; D ambiguous. The CDR3 consists of 15 residues. In germline, CDR1 is SGHTA, CDR2 FQGNSA. V was clipped by 1 base and J by 8 bases, with 15 bases between them. The CDR3 here is CASSLDIGRSKPQHF. DNA for the CDR3: TGTGCCAGCAGCTTAGATATTGGAAGGTCGAAGCCCCAGCATTTT.

This clonotype appeared a few times. This chain connects TRBV20-1 to TRBJ2-6; D is unresolved. V lost 1 base to trimming and J lost 4 bases, with 2 bases between them. From germline, CDR1 is DFQATT and CDR2 SNEGSKA (reference sequence). The CDR3 is 12 residues long. CDR3 nucleotides: TGCAGTGCTAGAGCGGGGGCCAACGTCCTGACTTTC. Translation gives CSARAGANVLTF.

This clonotype has just a few counts. V gene TRBV28 combines with J gene TRBJ2-1; TRBD1 matches at 9 bases. The CDR3 loop spans 16 amino acids. CDR1 and CDR2 from the germline V gene are MDHEN and SYDVKM. The V and J ends lost 3 bases and 6 bases, in that order; junction bases with no gene match: 9. This CDR3 is CASSLSGTGLVNEQFF. CDR3 coding DNA: TGTGCCAGCAGTTTGTCGGGGACAGGGTTGGTCAATGAGCAGTTCTTC. Full variable domain (missing parts from reference TRBV28 and TRBJ2-1): DVKVTQSSRYLVKRTGEKVFLECVQDMDHENMFWYRQDPGLGLRLIYFSYDVKMKEKGDIPEGYSVSREKKERFSLILESASTNQTSMYLCASSLSGTGLVNEQFFGPGTRLTVL.

This clonotype appeared a few times. V and J are TRBV2 and TRBJ2-4; D ambiguous. V shed 2 bases and J shed 6 bases, with 11 bases lying between them. Germline V gene sequence: CDR1 SNHLY, CDR2 FYNNEI. This CDR3 spans 14 amino acids. This CDR3 is CASSETETINIQYF. In DNA form, the CDR3 reads TGTGCCAGCAGTGAAACAGAGACGATAAACATTCAGTACTTC.

At least ten counts were recorded for this clonotype. CDR3 sequence reads: CASSSRTSIVTDTQYF. The CDR3 DNA reads TGTGCCAGCAGCTCACGGACTAGCATTGTCACAGATACGCAGTATTTT. The J gene is TRBJ2-3, the V gene TRBV7-8, with TRBD2 matching over 8 bases. The V segment lost 4 bases and the J segment 2 bases; nucleotides outside the gene matches: 8. The CDR3 covers 16 residues. Germline CDR1 is SGHVS and CDR2 is FQNEAQ.

This clonotype appeared many times. The rearrangement links TRBV12-3 or TRBV12-4 to TRBJ1-6, with a possible D match to TRBD1 (5 bases). The CDR3 consists of 14 residues. Trimming pared 6 bases from V and 8 bases from J, leaving 14 bases between. For the CDR3, the DNA is TGTGCCAGCAGCCAAGACAGATCTTATTCACCCCTCCACTTT. It encodes CASSQDRSYSPLHF.